This T cell receptor beta chain appears in the sequencing data of a study of blood T cell repertoires in COVID-19. As for the study in general: Sources were T cells, B-cell-depleted T cells, or PBMCs; the material itself was cDNA or gDNA.

V lost 5 bases to trimming and J lost 8 bases, with 21 bases between them. The CDR3 totals 15 residues. The germline gives CDR1 SEHNR, CDR2 FQNEAQ (reference sequence). The authors' processing: Scientists estimated how many nucleated cells there were by amplifying reference gene primers. Sequenced by immunoSEQ multiplex PCR; TCRdb stores in-frame clones only, minus some. The DNA was the basis for D and trimming; V, J and clone size are from that table. The sample includes fewer than 150,000 clones, 85% to 90% of them seen just once. This TCR came from a woman aged 80 or over with acute or convalescent COVID-19. Material: peripheral blood. The chain couples TRBV7-9 to TRBJ1-2; D not resolved. The CDR3 spells CASSPTPPPGWGYTF. CDR3 coding DNA: TGTGCCAGCAGCCCAACACCTCCGCCGGGATGGGGCTACACCTTC.